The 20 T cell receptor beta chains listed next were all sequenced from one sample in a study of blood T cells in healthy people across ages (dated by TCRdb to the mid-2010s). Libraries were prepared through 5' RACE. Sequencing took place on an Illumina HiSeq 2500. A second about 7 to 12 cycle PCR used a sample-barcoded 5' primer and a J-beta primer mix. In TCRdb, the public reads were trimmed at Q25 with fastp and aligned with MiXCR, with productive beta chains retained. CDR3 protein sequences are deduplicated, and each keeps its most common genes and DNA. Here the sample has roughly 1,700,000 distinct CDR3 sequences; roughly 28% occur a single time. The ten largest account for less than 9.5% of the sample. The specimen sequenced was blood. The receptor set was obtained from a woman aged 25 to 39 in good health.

CDR3 sequence: CASSSKTGELFF. DNA of the CDR3: TGTGCCAGCAGTTCTAAGACCGGGGAGCTGTTTTTT. The chain combines TRBV2 with TRBJ2-2, with D hard to call. Trimming pared 5 bases from V and 5 bases from J, leaving 6 bases between. Looked up from germline, CDR1 is SNHLY and CDR2 is FYNNEI. There are 12 residues in the CDR3.

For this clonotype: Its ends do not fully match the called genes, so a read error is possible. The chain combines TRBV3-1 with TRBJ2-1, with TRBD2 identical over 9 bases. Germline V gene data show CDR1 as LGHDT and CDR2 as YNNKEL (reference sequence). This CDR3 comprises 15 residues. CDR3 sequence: CSSNWWRGGGDEQFF. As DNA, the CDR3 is TGTTCCAGCAATTGGTGGCGGGGGGGCGGAGATGAGCAGTTCTTC.

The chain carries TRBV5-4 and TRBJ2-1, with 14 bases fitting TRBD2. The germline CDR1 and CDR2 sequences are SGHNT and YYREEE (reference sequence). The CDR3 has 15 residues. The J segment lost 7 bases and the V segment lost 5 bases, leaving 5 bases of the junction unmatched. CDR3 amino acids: CASRSGTSGGNEQFF. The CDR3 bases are TGTGCCAGCAGATCCGGGACTAGCGGGGGAAATGAGCAGTTCTTC. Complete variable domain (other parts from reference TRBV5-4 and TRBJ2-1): ETGVTQSPTHLIKTRGQQVTLRCSSQSGHNTVSWYQQALGQGPQFIFQYYREEENGRGNFPPRFSGLQFPNYSSELNVNALELDDSALYLCASRSGTSGGNEQFFGPGTRLTVL.

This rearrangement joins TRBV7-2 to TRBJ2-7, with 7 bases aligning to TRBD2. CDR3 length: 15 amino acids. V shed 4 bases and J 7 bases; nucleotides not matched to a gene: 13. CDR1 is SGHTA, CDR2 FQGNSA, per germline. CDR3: CASSYQRDADNEQYF. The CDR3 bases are TGTGCCAGCAGCTATCAGCGGGACGCGGACAATGAGCAGTACTTC.

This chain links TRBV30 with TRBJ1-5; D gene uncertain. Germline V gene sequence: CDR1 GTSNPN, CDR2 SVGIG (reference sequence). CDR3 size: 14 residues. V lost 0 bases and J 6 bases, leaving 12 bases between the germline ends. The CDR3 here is CAWSVRTPTQPQHF. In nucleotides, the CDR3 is TGTGCCTGGAGTGTACGTACTCCCACTCAGCCCCAGCATTTT.

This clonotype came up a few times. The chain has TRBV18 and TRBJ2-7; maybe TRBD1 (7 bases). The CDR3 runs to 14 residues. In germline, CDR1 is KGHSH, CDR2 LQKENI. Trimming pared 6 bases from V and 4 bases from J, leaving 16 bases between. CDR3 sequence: CASSGMRDSYEQYF. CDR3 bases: TGTGCCAGCTCCGGTATGCGGGACAGTTACGAGCAGTACTTC.

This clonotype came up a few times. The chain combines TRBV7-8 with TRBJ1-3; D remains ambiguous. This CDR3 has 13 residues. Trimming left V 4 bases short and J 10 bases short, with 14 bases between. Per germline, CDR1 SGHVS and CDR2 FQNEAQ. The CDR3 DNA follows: TGTGCCAGCAGCTCCCGTTCGTCTTCGACCATATATTTT. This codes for CASSSRSSSTIYF.

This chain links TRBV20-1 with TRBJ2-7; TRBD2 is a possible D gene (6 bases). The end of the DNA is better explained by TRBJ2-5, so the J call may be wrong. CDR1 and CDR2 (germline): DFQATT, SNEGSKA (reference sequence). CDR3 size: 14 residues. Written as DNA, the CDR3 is TGCAGTGCTAATGTCGGGGGACCAGGGGAGACCCAGTACTTC. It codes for CSANVGGPGETQYF.

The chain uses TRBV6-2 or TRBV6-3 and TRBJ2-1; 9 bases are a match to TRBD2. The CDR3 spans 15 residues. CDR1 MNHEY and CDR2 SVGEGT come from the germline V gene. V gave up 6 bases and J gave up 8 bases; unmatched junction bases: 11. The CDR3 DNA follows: TGTGCCAGCAGGGCGGTAGTAGCGGGGGCCCATGAGCAGTTCTTC. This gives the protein CASRAVVAGAHEQFF.

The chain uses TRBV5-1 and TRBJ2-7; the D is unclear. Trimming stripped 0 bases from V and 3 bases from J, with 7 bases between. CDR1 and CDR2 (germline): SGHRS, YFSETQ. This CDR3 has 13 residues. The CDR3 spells CASSLDGNYEQYF. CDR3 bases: TGCGCCAGCAGCTTGGACGGAAACTACGAGCAGTACTTC.

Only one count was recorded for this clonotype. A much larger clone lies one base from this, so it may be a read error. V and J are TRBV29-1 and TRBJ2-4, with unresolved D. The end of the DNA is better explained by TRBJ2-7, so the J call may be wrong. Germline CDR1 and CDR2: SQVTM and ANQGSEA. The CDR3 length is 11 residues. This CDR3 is CSVEDSHEQYF. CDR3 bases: TGCAGCGTTGAAGACAGTCACGAGCAGTACTTC.

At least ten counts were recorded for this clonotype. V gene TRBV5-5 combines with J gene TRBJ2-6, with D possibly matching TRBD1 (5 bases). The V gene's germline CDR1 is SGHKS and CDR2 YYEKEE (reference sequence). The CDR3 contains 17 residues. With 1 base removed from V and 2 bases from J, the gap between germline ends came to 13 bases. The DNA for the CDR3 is TGTGCCAGCAGCTTGCCAGTAACAGGCGCTGGGGCCAACGTCCTGACTTTC. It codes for CASSLPVTGAGANVLTF.

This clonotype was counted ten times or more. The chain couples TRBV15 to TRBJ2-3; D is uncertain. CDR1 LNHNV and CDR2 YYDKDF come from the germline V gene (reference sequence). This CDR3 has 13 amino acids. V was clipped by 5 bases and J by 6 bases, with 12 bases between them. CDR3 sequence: CATSPHLRDTQYF. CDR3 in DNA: TGTGCCACCAGCCCTCACCTCAGGGATACGCAGTATTTT. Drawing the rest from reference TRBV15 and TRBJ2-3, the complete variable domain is DAMVIQNPRYQVTQFGKPVTLSCSQTLNHNVMYWYQQKSSQAPKLLFHYYDKDFNNEADTPDNFQSRRPNTSFCFLDIRSPGLGDTAMYLCATSPHLRDTQYFGPGTRLTVL.

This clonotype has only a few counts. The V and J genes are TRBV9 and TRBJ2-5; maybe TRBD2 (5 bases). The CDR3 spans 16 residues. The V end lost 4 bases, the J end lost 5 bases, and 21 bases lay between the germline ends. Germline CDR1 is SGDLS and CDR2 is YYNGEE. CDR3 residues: CASSPEGGLTWETQYF. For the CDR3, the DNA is TGTGCCAGCAGCCCCGAGGGCGGTCTGACGTGGGAGACCCAGTACTTC. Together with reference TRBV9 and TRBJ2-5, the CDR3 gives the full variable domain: DSGVTQTPKHLITATGQRVTLRCSPRSGDLSVYWYQQSLDQGLQFLIQYYNGEERAKGNILERFSAQQFPDLHSELNLSSLELGDSALYFCASSPEGGLTWETQYFGPGTRLLVL.

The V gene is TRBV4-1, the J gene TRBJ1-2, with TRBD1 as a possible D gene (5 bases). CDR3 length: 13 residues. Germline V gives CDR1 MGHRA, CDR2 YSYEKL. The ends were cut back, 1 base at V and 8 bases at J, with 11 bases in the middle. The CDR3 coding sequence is TGCGCCAGCAGCCAAGCGGGGGGTTGGGGCTACACCTTC. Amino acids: CASSQAGGWGYTF.

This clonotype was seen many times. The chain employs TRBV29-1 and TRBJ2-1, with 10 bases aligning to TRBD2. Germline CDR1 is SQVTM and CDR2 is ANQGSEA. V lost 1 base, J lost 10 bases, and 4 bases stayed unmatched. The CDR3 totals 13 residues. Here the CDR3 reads CSVEGEREGEQFF. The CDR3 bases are TGCAGCGTTGAAGGAGAGCGGGAGGGGGAGCAGTTCTTC.

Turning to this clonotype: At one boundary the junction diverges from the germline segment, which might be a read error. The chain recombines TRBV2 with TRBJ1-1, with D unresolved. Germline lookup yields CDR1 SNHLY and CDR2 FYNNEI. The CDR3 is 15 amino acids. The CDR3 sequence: CASSEGYSLNTEAFF. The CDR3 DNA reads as TGTGCCAGCAGCGAAGGGTACAGCTTGAACACTGAAGCTTTCTTT.

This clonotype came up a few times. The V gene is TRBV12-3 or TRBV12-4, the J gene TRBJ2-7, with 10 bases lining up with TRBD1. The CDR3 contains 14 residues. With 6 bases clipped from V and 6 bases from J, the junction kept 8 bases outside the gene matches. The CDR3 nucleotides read TGTGCCAGCAGCCAGGGGGACAGGGGACGCGAGCAGTACTTC. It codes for CASSQGDRGREQYF.

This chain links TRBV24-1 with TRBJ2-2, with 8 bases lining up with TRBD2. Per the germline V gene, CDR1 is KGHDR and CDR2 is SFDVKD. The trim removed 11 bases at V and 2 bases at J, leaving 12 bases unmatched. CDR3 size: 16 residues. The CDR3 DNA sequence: TGTGCCAATCAAACTAGCGGAGGGTCCAACACCGGGGAGCTGTTTTTT. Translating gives CANQTSGGSNTGELFF.

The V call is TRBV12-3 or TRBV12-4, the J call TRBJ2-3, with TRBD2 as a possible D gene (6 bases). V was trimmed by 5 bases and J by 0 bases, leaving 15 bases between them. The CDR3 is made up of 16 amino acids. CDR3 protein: CASSPRGAGSTDTQYF. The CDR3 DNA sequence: TGTGCCAGCAGTCCCCGAGGGGCGGGAAGCACAGATACGCAGTATTTT.